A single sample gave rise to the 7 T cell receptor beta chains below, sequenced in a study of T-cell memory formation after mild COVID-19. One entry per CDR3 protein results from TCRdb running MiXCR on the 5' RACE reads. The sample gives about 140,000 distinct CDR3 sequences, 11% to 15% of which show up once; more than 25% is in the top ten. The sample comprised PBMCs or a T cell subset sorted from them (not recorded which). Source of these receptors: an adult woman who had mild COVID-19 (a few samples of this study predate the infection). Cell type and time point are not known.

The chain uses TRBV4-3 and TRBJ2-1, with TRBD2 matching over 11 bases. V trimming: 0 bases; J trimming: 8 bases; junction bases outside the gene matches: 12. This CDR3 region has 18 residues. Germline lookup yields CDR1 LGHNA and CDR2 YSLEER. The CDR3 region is CASSQETGTSGRGDEQFF. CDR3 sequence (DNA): TGCGCCAGCAGCCAAGAGACGGGTACTAGCGGGAGAGGGGATGAGCAGTTCTTC.

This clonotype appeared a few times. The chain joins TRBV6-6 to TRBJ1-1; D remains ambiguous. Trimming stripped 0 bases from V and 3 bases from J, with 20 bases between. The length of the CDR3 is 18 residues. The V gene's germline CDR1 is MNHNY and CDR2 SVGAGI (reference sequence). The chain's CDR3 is CASSYSRLEIGRDTEAFF. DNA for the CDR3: TGTGCCAGCAGTTACTCGAGGTTGGAGATAGGGAGGGACACTGAAGCTTTCTTT.

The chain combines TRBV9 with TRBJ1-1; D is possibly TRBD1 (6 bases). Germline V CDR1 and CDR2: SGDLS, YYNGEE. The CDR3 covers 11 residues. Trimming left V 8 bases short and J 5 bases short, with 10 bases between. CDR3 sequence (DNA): TGTGCCAGTGGGAGGGGGACTGAAGCTTTCTTT. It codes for CASGRGTEAFF.

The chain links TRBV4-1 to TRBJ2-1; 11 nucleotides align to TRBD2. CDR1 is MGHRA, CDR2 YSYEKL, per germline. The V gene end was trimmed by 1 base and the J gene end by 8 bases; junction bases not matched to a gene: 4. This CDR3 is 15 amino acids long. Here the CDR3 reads CASSQVAGGFDEQFF. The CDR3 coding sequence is TGCGCCAGCAGCCAAGTAGCGGGGGGGTTTGATGAGCAGTTCTTC.

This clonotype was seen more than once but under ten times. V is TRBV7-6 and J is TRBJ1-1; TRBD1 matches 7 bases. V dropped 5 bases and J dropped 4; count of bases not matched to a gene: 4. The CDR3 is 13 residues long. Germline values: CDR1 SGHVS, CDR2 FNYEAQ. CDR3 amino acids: CASSQTGITEAFF. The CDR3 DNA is TGTGCCAGCAGCCAGACAGGGATCACTGAAGCTTTCTTT.

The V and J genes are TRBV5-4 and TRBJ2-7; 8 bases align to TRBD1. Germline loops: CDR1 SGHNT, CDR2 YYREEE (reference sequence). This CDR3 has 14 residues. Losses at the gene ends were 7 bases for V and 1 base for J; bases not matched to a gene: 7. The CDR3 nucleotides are TGTGCCAGCCAGATGGACAGGGCTTCCTACGAGCAGTACTTC. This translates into CASQMDRASYEQYF.

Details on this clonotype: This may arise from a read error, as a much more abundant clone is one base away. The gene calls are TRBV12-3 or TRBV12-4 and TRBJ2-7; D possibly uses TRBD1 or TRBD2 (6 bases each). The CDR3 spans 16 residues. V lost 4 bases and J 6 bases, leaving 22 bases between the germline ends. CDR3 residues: CASSSRWGAGAREQYF. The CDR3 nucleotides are TGTGCCAGCAGTTCCCGATGGGGGGCTGGGGCCCGCGAGCAGTACTTC.